One sample yielded the 27 T cell receptor beta chains listed below, sequenced in a study of blood T cell repertoires in COVID-19. The protocol was immunoSEQ multiplex PCR, while the TCRdb copy is restricted to in-frame clones and leaves out a portion. Among some 110,000 clones, roughly 84% were seen once, and the ten largest hold roughly 1.5%. The sample taken for sequencing was peripheral blood. These receptors all stem from a man between 35 and 55 years old with acute or convalescent COVID-19.

This chain links TRBV10-2 with TRBJ2-7; 9 nucleotides align to TRBD2. CDR1 is WSHSY, CDR2 SAAADI, per germline. This CDR3 region has 16 residues. J lost 4 bases, V lost 3 bases, and 10 bases had no gene match. The CDR3 region is CASSDVLSGRSYEQYF. CDR3 nucleotides: TGCGCCAGCAGTGACGTACTTAGCGGGAGATCGTACGAGCAGTACTTC.

J is TRBJ2-1 and V is TRBV9; 7 bases fit TRBD2. There are 17 residues in the CDR3. With 3 bases clipped from V and 9 bases from J, the junction kept 18 bases outside the gene matches. Germline CDR1 reads SGDLS; CDR2 reads YYNGEE. The CDR3, as DNA: TGTGCCAGCAGCGCGACCCCAGGGACTATCTCTACAATTGAGCAGTTCTTC. It is translated as CASSATPGTISTIEQFF.

This clone was picked up one time. CDR3 protein: CASSSAGLANNEQFF. The CDR3 coding sequence is TGTGCCAGCAGTTCAGCGGGACTAGCCAACAATGAGCAGTTCTTC. The V gene is TRBV7-2, the J gene TRBJ2-1; 9 bases match TRBD2. CDR3 length equals 15 residues. Germline trimming cut 6 bases from V and 5 bases from J; bases unmatched to any gene: 8. Germline-derived CDR1 and CDR2 are SGHTA and FQGNSA.

This sequence joins TRBV7-9 and TRBJ2-7, with 7 bases matching TRBD2. V trimming: 2 bases; J trimming: 2 bases; junction bases outside the gene matches: 6. The germline V gene has CDR1 SEHNR and CDR2 FQNEAQ (reference sequence). This CDR3 is 15 amino acids long. CDR3 sequence reads: CASSLPRDYTYEQYF. The DNA for the CDR3 is TGTGCCAGCAGCTTACCCCGGGACTACACCTACGAGCAGTACTTC.

The chain links TRBV7-2 to TRBJ2-7; 9 bases align to TRBD2. From germline, CDR1 is SGHTA and CDR2 FQGNSA. This CDR3 is 13 amino acids long. Trimming at V came to 2 bases and at J to 9 bases, leaving 5 bases not matched to a gene. As DNA, the CDR3 is TGTGCCAGCAGCTTACAGGGGACTAGCTTGCAGTACTTC. It encodes CASSLQGTSLQYF.

The rearrangement joins TRBV6-2 or TRBV6-3 to TRBJ2-5; D may be TRBD1 (5 bases). Trimming removed 6 bases from V and 2 bases from J, with 10 bases in between. CDR3 length: 13 amino acids. Germline V gene sequence: CDR1 MNHEY, CDR2 SVGEGT. The CDR3 spells CASSRQRQETQYF. In DNA, the CDR3 is TGTGCCAGCAGCAGACAGCGTCAAGAGACCCAGTACTTC.

This clone was observed a single time. The chain couples TRBV1 to TRBJ2-5; TRBD1, the table's D call, was not compared with the DNA. TRBV1 constitutes a pseudogene. The CDR3 consists of 14 residues. The CDR3 DNA is TGCACCAGCAGCCCTCCGGGTCAGGGAGAGACCCAGTACTTC. Protein: CTSSPPGQGETQYF.

V gene TRBV6-6 combines with J gene TRBJ2-1, with 7 bases identical to TRBD2. V lost 6 bases, J lost 8 bases, and 16 bases stayed unmatched. CDR3 length equals 16 residues. The germline V gene has CDR1 MNHNY and CDR2 SVGAGI (reference sequence). The CDR3 DNA sequence: TGTGCCAGCAGCCCCTATTGGGGCGGGAGTAGAGATGAGCAGTTCTTC. Amino acids: CASSPYWGGSRDEQFF.

The chain has TRBV6-5 and TRBJ1-3; D possibly corresponds to TRBD1 (6 bases). This CDR3 comprises 14 residues. Germline CDR1 is MNHEY and CDR2 is SVGAGI. Trimming stripped 4 bases from V and 2 bases from J, with 9 bases between. As DNA, the CDR3 is TGTGCCAGCAGTTCGCAGGGGCCTGGAAACACCATATATTTT. It yields the protein CASSSQGPGNTIYF.

This clone was detected only a few times. The DNA for the CDR3 is TGTGCCAGCAGCCAAACGGGGAAACTGAGGACCTTC. Protein sequence: CASSQTGKLRTF. The chain couples TRBV3-1 (or the pseudogene TRBV3-2) to TRBJ1-2; D uncertain. Germline loops: CDR1 LGHDT, CDR2 YNNKEL (reference sequence). The ends were cut back, 2 bases at V and 14 bases at J, with 15 bases in the middle. The CDR3 runs 12 residues.

The rearrangement links TRBV5-1 to TRBJ1-2, with 7 bases fitting TRBD1. Germline V gene data show CDR1 as SGHRS and CDR2 as YFSETQ. This CDR3 has 16 residues. V dropped 0 bases and J dropped 2; count of bases not matched to a gene: 7. CDR3 loop: CASSLGDRPHNYGYTF. Written as DNA, the CDR3 is TGCGCCAGCAGCTTGGGGGACAGACCACACAACTATGGCTACACCTTC. Full variable domain (rest looked up from reference TRBV5-1 and TRBJ1-2): KAGVTQTPRYLIKTRGQQVTLSCSPISGHRSVSWYQQTPGQGLQFLFEYFSETQRNKGNFPGRFSGRQFSNSRSEMNVSTLELGDSALYLCASSLGDRPHNYGYTFGSGTRLTVV.

The V gene is TRBV7-9, the J gene TRBJ2-7; 8 bases align to TRBD2. Trimming cost V 0 bases and J 6 bases; bases outside gene matches: 4. Germline V gene lookup returns CDR1 SEHNR and CDR2 FQNEAQ (reference sequence). This CDR3 has 14 residues. The CDR3 reads CASSLASGLGEQYF. CDR3 DNA sequence: TGTGCCAGCAGCTTAGCCTCGGGACTAGGCGAGCAGTACTTC.

V is TRBV20-1 and J is TRBJ2-2, with no clear D. Trimming took 3 bases from V and 1 from J, leaving 9 bases between them. CDR1 DFQATT and CDR2 SNEGSKA come from the germline V gene (reference sequence). The CDR3 has 14 residues. The CDR3 DNA is TGCAGTGCTAGTCATCCAGGGAACACCGGGGAGCTGTTTTTT. Residues: CSASHPGNTGELFF.

The V gene is TRBV27, the J gene TRBJ1-1, with D unclear. CDR3 length: 15 residues. Germline values: CDR1 MNHEY, CDR2 SMNVEV (reference sequence). V was pared by 8 bases and J by 0 bases, with 16 bases between. For the CDR3, the DNA is TGTGCCAGCTACCGTAGGACTAGGGTGAACACTGAAGCTTTCTTT. This encodes CASYRRTRVNTEAFF.

The chain combines TRBV29-1 with TRBJ2-5, with 9 bases aligning to TRBD2. V lost 7 bases to trimming and J lost 1 base; unmatched junction nucleotides: 4. The germline V gene encodes CDR1 SQVTM and CDR2 ANQGSEA. The CDR3 spans 13 residues. The CDR3 nucleotides are TGCAGCGCGTCTAGCGGGACCCAAGAGACCCAGTACTTC. This translates into CSASSGTQETQYF.

This chain connects TRBV5-1 to TRBJ2-5, with no clear D. V shed 7 bases and J shed 4 bases, with 17 bases lying between them. The CDR3 has 14 amino acids. Germline CDR1 is SGHRS and CDR2 is YFSETQ. This CDR3 reads CASAYHGRPETQYF. DNA of the CDR3: TGCGCCAGCGCATATCACGGCAGGCCAGAGACCCAGTACTTC.

The sample holds one count of this clone. The chain joins TRBV18 to TRBJ2-1; tentatively, D is TRBD1 (6 bases). V gave up 3 bases and J gave up 6 bases, with 18 bases separating them. Germline CDR1 KGHSH, CDR2 LQKENI. The CDR3 runs to 16 residues. The CDR3 region is CASSPRQAPGSNEQFF. CDR3 coding DNA: TGTGCCAGCTCACCCCGACAGGCCCCCGGATCCAATGAGCAGTTCTTC.

The chain joins TRBV10-3 to TRBJ2-7, with 10 bases matching TRBD2. This CDR3 has 14 amino acids. V shed 5 bases, J shed 2 bases, and the junction held 3 bases outside the gene matches. Germline V gives CDR1 ENHRY, CDR2 SYGVKD. The CDR3 DNA reads as TGTGCCATCAGTACTAGCGGGGACGCCTACGAGCAGTACTTC. It translates to CAISTSGDAYEQYF.

The V call is TRBV7-2, the J call TRBJ2-1; the match to TRBD2 covers 12 bases. Per the germline V gene, CDR1 is SGHTA and CDR2 is FQGNSA. J lost 4 bases, V lost 5 bases, and 9 bases had no gene match. The CDR3 consists of 17 residues. For the CDR3, the DNA is TGTGCCAGCAGCCCACGACTAGCGGGGGTGAAGTACAATGAGCAGTTCTTC. This translates into CASSPRLAGVKYNEQFF.

This chain uses TRBV28 with TRBJ1-4, with a weak D call TRBD1 (6 bases). The CDR3 runs to 12 residues. Per the germline V gene, CDR1 is MDHEN and CDR2 is SYDVKM. The V and J ends lost 5 bases and 8 bases respectively, with 9 bases between them. CDR3 sequence (DNA): TGTGCCAGCAGTACTACAGGGGAAAAACTGTTTTTT. Translated: CASSTTGEKLFF. Drawing the rest from reference TRBV28 and TRBJ1-4, the complete variable domain is DVKVTQSSRYLVKRTGEKVFLECVQDMDHENMFWYRQDPGLGLRLIYFSYDVKMKEKGDIPEGYSVSREKKERFSLILESASTNQTSMYLCASSTTGEKLFFGSGTQLSVL.

The rearrangement links TRBV18 to TRBJ1-5; D call uncertain. CDR1 is KGHSH, CDR2 LQKENI, per germline. The ends were cut back, 5 bases at V and 0 bases at J, with 14 bases in the middle. The CDR3 spans 16 residues. Here the CDR3 DNA reads TGTGCCAGCTCAGGTTTTGACACCACTAGCAATCAGCCCCAGCATTTT. This encodes CASSGFDTTSNQPQHF.

The chain joins TRBV4-2 to TRBJ2-3; 11 bases line up with TRBD2. CDR1 and CDR2 from the germline V gene are LGHNA and YNFKEQ. The trim removed 0 bases at V and 6 bases at J, leaving 8 bases unmatched. The CDR3 consists of 17 residues. This chain's CDR3 is CASSQERGTSGLDTQYF. In nucleotides, the CDR3 is TGTGCCAGCAGCCAAGAACGGGGGACTAGCGGTTTGGATACGCAGTATTTT.

This sequence joins TRBV29-1 and TRBJ1-4, with 7 bases that match TRBD1. V gave up 8 bases and J gave up 8 bases; unmatched junction bases: 11. There are 13 residues in the CDR3. Germline CDR1 SQVTM, CDR2 ANQGSEA. In nucleotides, the CDR3 is TGCAGCTACTCGACAGGGTTGGGGGAAAAACTGTTTTTT. Translated: CSYSTGLGEKLFF.

The V call is TRBV24-1, the J call TRBJ1-1, with 7 bases that match TRBD1. V shed 4 bases and J 7 bases; nucleotides not matched to a gene: 8. Germline-derived CDR1 and CDR2 are KGHDR and SFDVKD. The CDR3 totals 14 residues. CDR3 protein: CATSDTGTAGEAFF. CDR3 DNA: TGTGCCACCAGTGACACCGGGACAGCCGGTGAAGCTTTCTTT.

The V gene is TRBV6-2 or TRBV6-3, the J gene TRBJ2-7; no firm D call. The CDR3 consists of 13 residues. Germline V CDR1 and CDR2: MNHEY, SVGEGT. With 2 bases removed from V and 6 bases from J, the gap between germline ends came to 11 bases. CDR3 bases: TGTGCCAGCAGTTACACACCGGCAGGCGAGCAGTACTTC. Its translation is CASSYTPAGEQYF.

The rearrangement joins TRBV2 to TRBJ2-1; TRBD1 matches at 7 bases. Germline V gives CDR1 SNHLY, CDR2 FYNNEI. Trimming removed 6 bases from V and 7 bases from J; junction bases left unmatched: 9. CDR3 size: 14 residues. CDR3 amino acids: CASSRQGPLNEQFF. The CDR3 region has the DNA TGTGCCAGCAGCCGACAGGGCCCCTTGAATGAGCAGTTCTTC.

The chain combines TRBV4-1 with TRBJ1-5; 9 positions match TRBD1. Trimming cost V 4 bases and J 6 bases; bases outside gene matches: 4. This CDR3 spans 14 amino acids. Germline CDR1 reads MGHRA; CDR2 reads YSYEKL. In DNA form, the CDR3 reads TGCGCCAGCAGCCGAGACAGGGGGAGTCAGCCCCAGCATTTT. Translation: CASSRDRGSQPQHF.